The 13 T cell receptor beta chains reported below all come from one sample, sequenced in a study of graft-versus-host responses after intestinal transplantation. The assay was immunoSEQ multiplex PCR, and TCRdb's table has in-frame clones only and misses some. The sample contains some 96,000 clones, roughly 87% of which appear only once. For these receptors, no antigen is known. The sequencing used unstimulated CD4+ T cells sorted from spleen or lymph node cells, collected before transplant. The receptors shown here come from a human donor who was the organ donor for an intestinal transplant.

This sequence joins TRBV6-1 and TRBJ1-3; TRBD1 aligns across 7 bases. This CDR3 has 13 residues. With 8 bases clipped from V and 4 bases from J, the junction kept 5 bases outside the gene matches. Germline-derived CDR1 and CDR2 are MNHNS and SASEGT. This CDR3 reads CASPQGYGNTIYF. Written as DNA, the CDR3 is TGTGCCAGCCCACAGGGGTACGGAAACACCATATATTTT.

J is TRBJ2-7 and V is TRBV28; 10 nucleotides align to TRBD1. V trimming: 6 bases; J trimming: 3 bases; junction bases outside the gene matches: 2. The CDR3 is 13 residues long. CDR1 is MDHEN, CDR2 SYDVKM, per germline. The CDR3 nucleotides read TGTGCCAGCAGGACAGGGGGCGACTACGAGCAGTACTTC. Its protein is CASRTGGDYEQYF.

The CDR3 DNA reads TGTGCCAGCAGCTTAGGAGGGGCCGGTAATTCACCCCTCCACTTT. Protein product: CASSLGGAGNSPLHF. The chain employs TRBV7-8 and TRBJ1-6, with D tentatively TRBD1 (5 bases). Germline CDR1 and CDR2: SGHVS and FQNEAQ. CDR3 length equals 15 residues. V was cut by 1 base and J by 6 bases, with 10 bases left in between.

J is TRBJ1-1 and V is TRBV30; TRBD1 is a possible D gene (5 bases). The length of the CDR3 is 13 residues. Trimming took 4 bases from V and 1 from J, leaving 10 bases between them. Looked up from germline, CDR1 is GTSNPN and CDR2 is SVGIG (reference sequence). The CDR3 DNA follows: TGTGCCTGGATCAGGACACGGAACACTGAAGCTTTCTTT. Translating gives CAWIRTRNTEAFF. The whole variable domain, filled in from reference TRBV30 and TRBJ1-1, reads SQTIHQWPATLVQPVGSPLSLECTVEGTSNPNLYWYRQAAGRGLQLLFYSVGIGQISSEVPQNLSASRPQDRQFILSSKKLLLSDSGFYLCAWIRTRNTEAFFGQGTRLTVV.

CDR3 amino acids: CTSSQPLDGPHLNPNTEAFF. Here the CDR3 DNA reads TGCACCAGCAGCCAGCCCCTGGATGGGCCCCATCTAAACCCGAACACTGAAGCTTTCTTT. The chain recombines TRBV1 with TRBJ1-1; TRBD1 is the table's D call and was not checked against the DNA. TRBV1 is classified as a pseudogene. The length of the CDR3 is 20 residues.

The CDR3 sequence is CASSRASEAFF. In nucleotides, the CDR3 is TGTGCCAGCAGTAGGGCCAGTGAAGCTTTCTTT. J is TRBJ1-1 and V is TRBV28; D is unresolved. V lost 5 bases and J 7 bases, leaving 8 bases between the germline ends. The CDR3 runs to 11 residues. The germline V gene encodes CDR1 MDHEN and CDR2 SYDVKM.

In DNA form, the CDR3 reads TGTGCCAGCGGGGGGACAGGGGAAAATTCACCCCTCCACTTT. It yields the protein CASGGTGENSPLHF. V is TRBV7-9 and J is TRBJ1-6, with 10 bases aligning to TRBD1. Germline loops: CDR1 SEHNR, CDR2 FQNEAQ (reference sequence). There are 14 residues in the CDR3. The V gene end was trimmed by 8 bases and the J gene end by 7 bases; junction bases not matched to a gene: 5.

This chain uses TRBV27 with TRBJ2-5; D unresolved. Per the germline V gene, CDR1 is MNHEY and CDR2 is SMNVEV (reference sequence). V was cut by 4 bases and J by 0 bases, with 6 bases left in between. The CDR3 totals 13 residues. CDR3 residues: CASSSPYQETQYF. The CDR3 bases are TGTGCCAGCAGTTCCCCGTACCAAGAGACCCAGTACTTC.

In this sample, this clone turned up a few times. The chain carries TRBV11-2 and TRBJ2-5; D call uncertain. Trimming cost V 1 base and J 2 bases, with 14 bases left between them. CDR3 size: 16 residues. CDR1 and CDR2 from the germline V gene are SGHAT and FQNNGV. CDR3 nucleotides: TGTGCCAGCAGCTTAGGGGTGTTAGCAAGGCAAGAGACCCAGTACTTC. Amino acid sequence: CASSLGVLARQETQYF.

The chain couples TRBV7-9 to TRBJ1-4, with D perhaps TRBD1 (5 bases). Germline CDR1 and CDR2: SEHNR and FQNEAQ (reference sequence). Trimming took off 7 bases at V and 7 bases at J, with 19 bases between the two ends. The CDR3 extends over 15 amino acids. CDR3 bases: TGTGCCAGCACCCTTAGTACAGGCGGCGGTGAAAAACTGTTTTTT. Its translation is CASTLSTGGGEKLFF.

The V gene is TRBV28, the J gene TRBJ2-5; D not certain. The V end lost 5 bases, the J end lost 1 base, and 8 bases lay between the germline ends. The germline gives CDR1 MDHEN, CDR2 SYDVKM. This CDR3 has 13 amino acids. The CDR3 DNA is TGTGCCAGCAGTCGACAAGGCCAAGAGACCCAGTACTTC. Translated: CASSRQGQETQYF.

Concerning this clone: Other nucleotide sequences in the sample specify the same CDR3. The CDR3 nucleotides are TGCGCCAGCAGCTCGACAGGGGTAGCTAATGAAAAACTGTTTTTT. Amino acid sequence: CASSSTGVANEKLFF. The chain uses TRBV5-1 and TRBJ1-4, with 8 bases that match TRBD1. V lost 3 bases to trimming and J lost 3 bases; unmatched junction nucleotides: 4. CDR1 is SGHRS, CDR2 YFSETQ, per germline. This CDR3 is 15 amino acids long.

The sample holds one count of this clone. The V and J genes are TRBV10-1 and TRBJ2-3, with 8 bases lining up with TRBD1. This CDR3 is 18 amino acids long. Per the germline V gene, CDR1 is WNHNN and CDR2 is SYGVQD (reference sequence). J gave up 6 bases and V 0 bases, and 14 bases lay outside the gene matches. The CDR3 sequence is CASSESTLTGDRLDTQYF. In DNA form, the CDR3 reads TGCGCCAGCAGTGAGTCGACTCTGACAGGGGATCGATTGGATACGCAGTATTTT.